A selection of T cell receptor beta chains follows, all from one sample in a study of cytotoxic CD8 clonotypes in ibrutinib-treated CLL. Profiled with immunoSEQ multiplex PCR; TCRdb holds only in-frame clones, not every one. The top ten hold roughly 6% of the sample, which has fewer than 400,000 clones, 67% seen once. The sample here was PBMCs, taken after 36 months of ibrutinib treatment. The receptor set was obtained from a human donor with chronic lymphocytic leukemia. Each CDR3 is given with its conserved first and last residue. Each record gives: V gene, clone size, J gene, D gene, CDR3 length, CDR3 protein, CDR3 DNA. D genes are given only for firm matches. Clone size is shown for a subset of rows, as once, few, many or a class of expanded clone.

>TRBV19|few|TRBJ2-7|TRBD1|16
CASSIDRDRGLYEQYF
TGTGCCAGTAGTATCGACCGGGACAGGGGACTTTACGAGCAGTACTTC
>TRBV4-1|-|TRBJ1-2|-|18
CASSRLPGGSYLFGGYTF
TGCGCCAGCAGCCGACTGCCGGGGGGCTCCTATTTATTTGGTGGCTACACCTTC
>TRBV2|-|TRBJ1-2|-|13
CASSSDRPYGYTF
TGTGCCAGCAGCTCAGACCGGCCCTATGGCTACACCTTC
>TRBV6-5|few|TRBJ2-1|-|13
CASRQAVPNEQFF
TGTGCCAGCAGACAGGCTGTACCCAATGAGCAGTTCTTC
>TRBV5-6|-|TRBJ1-1|-|13
CASSLVSEPEAFF
TGTGCCAGCAGCTTGGTTTCCGAACCTGAAGCTTTCTTT
>TRBV29-1|-|TRBJ2-3|-|14
CSVEPGSSTDTQYF
TGCAGCGTTGAACCGGGCTCTAGCACAGATACGCAGTATTTT
>TRBV25-1|-|TRBJ1-2|TRBD1|14
CASSERGQLYGYTF
TGTGCCAGCAGTGAAAGGGGACAGCTCTATGGCTACACCTTC
>TRBV9|-|TRBJ2-7|-|12
CASSVAYNEQYF
TGTGCCAGCAGCGTAGCTTATAACGAGCAGTACTTC
>TRBV5-1|-|TRBJ1-1|TRBD1|12
CASSFTTGLAFF
TGCGCCAGCAGTTTTACGACAGGGTTGGCTTTCTTT
>TRBV2|few|TRBJ2-5|-|12
CASVRNQETQYF
TGTGCCAGCGTTCGAAACCAAGAGACCCAGTACTTC
>TRBV21-1|-|TRBJ1-4|-|13
CASWTGAREKLFF
TGTGCCAGCTGGACAGGGGCACGGGAAAAACTGTTTTTT
>TRBV19|-|TRBJ2-5|-|14
CASSRLAAVETQYF
TGTGCCAGTAGTCGGCTAGCTGCCGTGGAGACCCAGTACTTC